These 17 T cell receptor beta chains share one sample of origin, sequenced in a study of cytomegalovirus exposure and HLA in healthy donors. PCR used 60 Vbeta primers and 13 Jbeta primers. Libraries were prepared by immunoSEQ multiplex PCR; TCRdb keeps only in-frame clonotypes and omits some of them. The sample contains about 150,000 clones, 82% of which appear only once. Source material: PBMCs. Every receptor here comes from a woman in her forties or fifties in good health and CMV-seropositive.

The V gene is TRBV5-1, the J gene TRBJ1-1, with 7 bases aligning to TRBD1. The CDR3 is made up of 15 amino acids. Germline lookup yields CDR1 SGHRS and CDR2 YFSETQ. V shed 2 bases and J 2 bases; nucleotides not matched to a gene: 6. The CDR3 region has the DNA TGCGCCAGCAGCTTTGGCGGGACAGCAAACACTGAAGCTTTCTTT. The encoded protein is CASSFGGTANTEAFF. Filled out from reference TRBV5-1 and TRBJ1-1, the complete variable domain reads KAGVTQTPRYLIKTRGQQVTLSCSPISGHRSVSWYQQTPGQGLQFLFEYFSETQRNKGNFPGRFSGRQFSNSRSEMNVSTLELGDSALYLCASSFGGTANTEAFFGQGTRLTVV.

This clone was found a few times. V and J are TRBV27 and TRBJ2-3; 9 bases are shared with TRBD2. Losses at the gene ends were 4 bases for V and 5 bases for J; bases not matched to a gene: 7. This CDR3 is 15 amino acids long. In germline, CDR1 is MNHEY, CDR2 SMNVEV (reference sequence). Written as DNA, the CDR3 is TGTGCCAGCAGTTCCCTGGGACTAGCAGGAGATACGCAGTATTTT. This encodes CASSSLGLAGDTQYF.

CDR3 loop: CASRATGTPGNTIYF. The CDR3 region has the DNA TGTGCCAGCAGGGCAACAGGGACCCCTGGAAACACCATATATTTT. V is TRBV7-2 and J is TRBJ1-3; D is possibly TRBD1 (6 bases). V lost 6 bases and J lost 2, with 14 bases in between. The CDR3 has 15 residues. The germline gives CDR1 SGHTA, CDR2 FQGNSA.

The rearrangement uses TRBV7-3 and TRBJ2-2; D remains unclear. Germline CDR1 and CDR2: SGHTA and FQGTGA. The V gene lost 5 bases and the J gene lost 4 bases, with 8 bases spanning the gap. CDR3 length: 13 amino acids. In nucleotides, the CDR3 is TGTGCCAGCAGCCTAGGTAGCACCGGGGAGCTGTTTTTT. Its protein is CASSLGSTGELFF.

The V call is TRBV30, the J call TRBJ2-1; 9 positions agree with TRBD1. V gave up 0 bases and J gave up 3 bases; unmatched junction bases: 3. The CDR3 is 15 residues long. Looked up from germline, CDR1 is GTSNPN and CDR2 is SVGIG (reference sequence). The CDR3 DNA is TGTGCCTGGAGTGTAGGGGGACAGGGCTACAATGAGCAGTTCTTC. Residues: CAWSVGGQGYNEQFF.

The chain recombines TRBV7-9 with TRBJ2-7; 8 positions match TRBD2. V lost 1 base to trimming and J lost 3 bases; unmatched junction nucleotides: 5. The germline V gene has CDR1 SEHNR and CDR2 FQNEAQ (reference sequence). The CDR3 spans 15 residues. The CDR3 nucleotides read TGTGCCAGCAGCTTAGGGTCCGGGGGGGGCTACGAGCAGTACTTC. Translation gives CASSLGSGGGYEQYF.

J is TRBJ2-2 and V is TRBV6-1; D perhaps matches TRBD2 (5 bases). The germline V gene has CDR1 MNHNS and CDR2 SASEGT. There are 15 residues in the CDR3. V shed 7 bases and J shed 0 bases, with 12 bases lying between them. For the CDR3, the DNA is TGTGCCAGCAAACGGACGGGAACGAACACCGGGGAGCTGTTTTTT. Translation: CASKRTGTNTGELFF.

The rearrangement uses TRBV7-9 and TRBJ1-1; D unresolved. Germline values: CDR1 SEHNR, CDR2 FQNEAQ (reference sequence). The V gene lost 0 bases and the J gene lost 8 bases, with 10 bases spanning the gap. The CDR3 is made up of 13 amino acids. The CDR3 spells CASSLAVNGEAFF. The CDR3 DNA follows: TGTGCCAGCAGCTTAGCCGTAAACGGGGAAGCTTTCTTT.

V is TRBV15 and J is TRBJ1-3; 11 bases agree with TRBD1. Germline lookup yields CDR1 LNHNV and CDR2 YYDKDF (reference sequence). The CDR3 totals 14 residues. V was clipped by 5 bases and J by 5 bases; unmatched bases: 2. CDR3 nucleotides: TGTGCCACCAGCTTGGACAGGGGGCGAAACACCATATATTTT. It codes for CATSLDRGRNTIYF.

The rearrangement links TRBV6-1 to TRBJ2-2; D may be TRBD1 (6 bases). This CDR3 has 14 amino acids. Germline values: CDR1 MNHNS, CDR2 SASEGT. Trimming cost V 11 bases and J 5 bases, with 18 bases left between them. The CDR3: CAASNDQGTGELFF. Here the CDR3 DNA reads TGTGCCGCCAGCAACGATCAGGGGACCGGGGAGCTGTTTTTT.

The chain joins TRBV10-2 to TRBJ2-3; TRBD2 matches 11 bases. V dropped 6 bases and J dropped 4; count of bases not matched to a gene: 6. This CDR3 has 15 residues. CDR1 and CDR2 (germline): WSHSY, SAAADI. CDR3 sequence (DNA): TGCGCCAGCAGCGTAGCGGGGGGGGTCGCAGATACGCAGTATTTT. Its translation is CASSVAGGVADTQYF.

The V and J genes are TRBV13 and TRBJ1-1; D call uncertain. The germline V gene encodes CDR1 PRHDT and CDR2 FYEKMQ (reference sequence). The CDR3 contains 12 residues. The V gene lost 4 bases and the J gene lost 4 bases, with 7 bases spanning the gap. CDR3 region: CASSSRVTEAFF. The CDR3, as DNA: TGTGCCAGCAGCTCCCGTGTCACTGAAGCTTTCTTT.

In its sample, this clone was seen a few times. CDR3 protein: CASSLSIFQGTQYF. CDR3 sequence (DNA): TGTGCCAGCAGCTTGTCCATCTTTCAGGGTACGCAGTATTTT. The chain joins TRBV7-2 to TRBJ2-3, with D possibly being TRBD1 (5 bases). The CDR3 has 14 amino acids. The germline gives CDR1 SGHTA, CDR2 FQGNSA. V was clipped by 3 bases and J by 8 bases, with 15 bases between them.

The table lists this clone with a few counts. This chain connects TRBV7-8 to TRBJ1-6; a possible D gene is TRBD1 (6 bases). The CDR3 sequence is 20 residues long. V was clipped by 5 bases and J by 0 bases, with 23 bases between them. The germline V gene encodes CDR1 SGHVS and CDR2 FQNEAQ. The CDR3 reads CASSPRKSGVISSYNSPLHF. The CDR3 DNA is TGTGCCAGCAGCCCTCGGAAGTCAGGGGTGATTAGCTCCTATAATTCACCCCTCCACTTT.

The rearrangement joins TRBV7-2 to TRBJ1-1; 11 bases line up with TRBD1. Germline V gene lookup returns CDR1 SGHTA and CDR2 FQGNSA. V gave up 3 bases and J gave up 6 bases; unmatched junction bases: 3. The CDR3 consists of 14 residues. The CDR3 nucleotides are TGTGCCAGCAGCTTGGACAGGGGGCTTGCTGAAGCTTTCTTT. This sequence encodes CASSLDRGLAEAFF.

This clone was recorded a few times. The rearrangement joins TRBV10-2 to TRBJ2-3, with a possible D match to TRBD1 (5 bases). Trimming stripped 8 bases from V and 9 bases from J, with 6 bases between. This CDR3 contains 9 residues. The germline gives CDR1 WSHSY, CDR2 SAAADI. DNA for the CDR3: TGCGCCAGCGGGGCGACGCAGTATTTT. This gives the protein CASGATQYF.

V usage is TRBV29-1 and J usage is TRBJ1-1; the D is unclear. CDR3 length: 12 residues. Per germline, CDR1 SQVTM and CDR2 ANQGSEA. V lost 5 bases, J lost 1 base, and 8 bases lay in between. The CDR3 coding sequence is TGCAGCGTTCTACGGGAGAACACTGAAGCTTTCTTT. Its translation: CSVLRENTEAFF.